One sample yielded the 9 T cell receptor beta chains listed below, sequenced in a study of early T cells in non-severe SARS-CoV-2 infection. TCRdb used MiXCR to reprocess the 5' RACE reads, holding one entry per CDR3 protein. The sample lists about 120,000 distinct CDR3 sequences; around an eighth were seen once. Sequencing used whole blood, obtained at baseline. Source of these receptors: an adult who was a healthcare worker with PCR-confirmed SARS-CoV-2 infection or an uninfected control (not recorded which).

The chain is built from TRBV5-1 and TRBJ1-2, with unresolved D. CDR1 is SGHRS and CDR2 is YFSETQ in the germline V gene. Trimming took off 4 bases at V and 4 bases at J, with 11 bases between the two ends. The length of the CDR3 is 13 residues. The DNA of the CDR3 is TGCGCCAGCAGCGAGGGAAACCCCTATGGCTACACCTTC. It codes for CASSEGNPYGYTF.

The sample holds many counts of this clonotype. V usage is TRBV5-5 and J usage is TRBJ2-3; unclear D gene. The CDR3 sequence is 15 residues long. Germline V gene data show CDR1 as SGHKS and CDR2 as YYEKEE (reference sequence). The ends were cut back, 0 bases at V and 2 bases at J, with 10 bases in the middle. The CDR3 here is CASSLAIPFTDTQYF. DNA of the CDR3: TGTGCCAGCAGCTTGGCGATCCCTTTCACAGATACGCAGTATTTT.

This clonotype was seen many times. J is TRBJ2-7 and V is TRBV12-3 or TRBV12-4; 10 bases agree with TRBD2. The V segment lost 5 bases and the J segment 5 bases; nucleotides outside the gene matches: 9. The CDR3 totals 15 residues. This CDR3 reads CASSRLAGVSDEQYF. CDR3 bases: TGTGCCAGCAGTCGTCTAGCGGGAGTTTCCGACGAGCAGTACTTC.

This chain uses TRBV5-5 with TRBJ2-7; possibly TRBD1 for D (5 bases). In germline, CDR1 is SGHKS, CDR2 YYEKEE (reference sequence). The length of the CDR3 is 16 residues. Trimming took 4 bases from V and 2 from J, leaving 19 bases between them. The CDR3 protein is CASSVRPEGAAYEQYF. Written as DNA, the CDR3 is TGTGCCAGCAGCGTACGCCCGGAAGGGGCCGCCTACGAGCAGTACTTC.

The chain combines TRBV4-1 with TRBJ2-7; D is possibly TRBD1 (6 bases). The CDR3 runs 15 residues. V gave up 3 bases and J gave up 0 bases, with 12 bases separating them. The germline gives CDR1 MGHRA, CDR2 YSYEKL. This chain's CDR3 is CASSHQGSPSYEQYF. For the CDR3, the DNA is TGCGCCAGCAGCCATCAGGGGTCCCCCTCCTACGAGCAGTACTTC.

The chain carries TRBV20-1 and TRBJ1-1, with 7 nucleotides matching TRBD1. Germline V gene data show CDR1 as DFQATT and CDR2 as SNEGSKA (reference sequence). The CDR3 is made up of 13 amino acids. The V and J ends lost 5 bases and 4 bases, in that order; junction bases with no gene match: 7. CDR3 region: CSAAGGRGTEAFF. The CDR3 DNA reads TGCAGTGCTGCAGGGGGACGGGGCACTGAAGCTTTCTTT.

The J gene is TRBJ1-1, the V gene TRBV5-1; D may be TRBD1 (5 bases). Germline V gives CDR1 SGHRS, CDR2 YFSETQ. V gave up 0 bases and J gave up 1 base, with 10 bases separating them. The CDR3 sequence is 15 residues long. The CDR3 sequence is CASSLDVQGNTEAFF. The CDR3 coding sequence is TGCGCCAGCAGCTTGGATGTCCAGGGGAACACTGAAGCTTTCTTT.

The sample holds a few counts of this clonotype. This sequence joins TRBV14 and TRBJ2-7; 11 nucleotides match TRBD2. V was pared by 4 bases and J by 12 bases, with 11 bases of the junction left unmatched. The germline gives CDR1 SGHDN, CDR2 FVKESK. CDR3 size: 14 residues. The chain's CDR3 is CASSRYLAGGRLYF. The CDR3 nucleotides are TGTGCCAGCAGCCGTTATCTAGCGGGAGGTCGTCTGTACTTC.

This clonotype was seen only a few times. CDR3 loop: CASSLAPIGGRDTQYF. CDR3 bases: TGTGCCAGCAGCTTAGCGCCAATAGGGGGGCGGGATACGCAGTATTTT. The J gene is TRBJ2-3, the V gene TRBV7-8; D may be TRBD1 or TRBD2 (6 bases each). V lost 0 bases and J lost 6, with 16 bases in between. The CDR3 sequence is 16 residues long. Germline CDR1 SGHVS, CDR2 FQNEAQ.